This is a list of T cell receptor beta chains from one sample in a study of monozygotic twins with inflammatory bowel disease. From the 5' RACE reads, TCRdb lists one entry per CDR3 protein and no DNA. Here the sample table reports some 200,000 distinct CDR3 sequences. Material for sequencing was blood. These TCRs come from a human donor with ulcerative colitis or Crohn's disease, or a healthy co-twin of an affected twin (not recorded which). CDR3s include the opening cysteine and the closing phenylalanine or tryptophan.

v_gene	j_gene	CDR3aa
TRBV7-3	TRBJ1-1	CASSLSGTGYTEAFF
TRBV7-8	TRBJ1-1	CASRIAGMNTEAFF
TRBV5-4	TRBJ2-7	CASSFGTDAYEQYF
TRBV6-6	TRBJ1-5	CASSTSNQPQHF
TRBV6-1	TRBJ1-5	CASGHRHSNQPQHF
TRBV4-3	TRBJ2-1	CASSPYSGYPENEQFF
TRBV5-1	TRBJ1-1	CASSLDPGAWAFF
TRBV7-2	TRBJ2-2	CASSFTGPAGELFF
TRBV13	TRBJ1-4	CASSLAGEGRKLFF
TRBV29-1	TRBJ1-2	CSVPQFSGGQGYTF
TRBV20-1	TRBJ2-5	CSANHYETQYF
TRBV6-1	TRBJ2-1	CASSGENEQFF
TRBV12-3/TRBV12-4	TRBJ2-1	CASSLGLAGGPTSYNEQFF
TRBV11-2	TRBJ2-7	CASSSDREGEQYF
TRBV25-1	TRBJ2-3	CASRPSGTGRGTQYF